One sample yielded the 25 T cell receptor beta chains listed below, sequenced in a study of T cells in Graves' hyperthyroidism and ophthalmopathy. Amplified regions were TCR beta CDR3 sequences from RNA transcripts. An initial round of RT-PCR targeting the TCR CDR3 relied on the HTBI primer set. TCRdb fed the multiplex PCR reads into MiXCR, producing one record per CDR3 protein. The sample includes roughly 500,000 distinct CDR3 sequences, roughly 22% of them seen just once. Sequencing was carried out using blood. The source is a woman in her seventies with Graves' ophthalmopathy.

This clonotype occurred a few times. V is TRBV10-3 and J is TRBJ2-7; perhaps TRBD2 as D (6 bases). CDR1 and CDR2 from the germline V gene are ENHRY and SYGVKD. The CDR3 has 13 amino acids. The ends were cut back, 4 bases at V and 3 bases at J, with 10 bases in the middle. The CDR3 region is CAISVAGIYEQYF. For the CDR3, the DNA is TGTGCCATCAGTGTGGCGGGAATCTACGAGCAGTACTTC.

The rearrangement uses TRBV6-2 or TRBV6-3 and TRBJ2-1; possible D gene TRBD1, 5 bases. The CDR3 has 12 amino acids. CDR1 MNHEY and CDR2 SVGEGT come from the germline V gene. V dropped 0 bases and J dropped 10 bases, with 7 bases sitting between them. DNA for the CDR3: TGTGCCAGCAGTTACTCAAGGACAGAGCAGTTCTTC. Protein product: CASSYSRTEQFF.

In its sample, this clonotype was seen a few times. The rearrangement joins TRBV6-1 to TRBJ2-7; the D gene is possibly TRBD1 (5 bases). The germline V gene has CDR1 MNHNS and CDR2 SASEGT. V was trimmed by 0 bases and J by 1 base, leaving 10 bases between them. This CDR3 region has 15 residues. CDR3 sequence: CASSEAQDKSYEQYF. CDR3 DNA: TGTGCCAGCAGTGAAGCGCAGGACAAGTCCTACGAGCAGTACTTC.

There are a few counts of this clonotype. The V gene is TRBV9, the J gene TRBJ2-1; TRBD2 aligns across 12 bases. CDR3 length: 16 amino acids. V shed 4 bases and J 2 bases; nucleotides not matched to a gene: 4. The germline gives CDR1 SGDLS, CDR2 YYNGEE. The CDR3, as DNA: TGTGCCAGCAGCTTCGGGACTAGCGGGCCCTACAATGAGCAGTTCTTC. The encoded protein is CASSFGTSGPYNEQFF.

At least ten counts were recorded for this clonotype. The J gene is TRBJ2-1, the V gene TRBV12-3 or TRBV12-4; D is possibly TRBD1 or TRBD2 (5 bases each). Trimming left V 6 bases short and J 0 bases short, with 12 bases between. This CDR3 is 15 amino acids long. CDR3 sequence: CASSTAGSSYNEQFF. In DNA form, the CDR3 reads TGTGCCAGCAGCACCGCAGGGAGCTCCTACAATGAGCAGTTCTTC.

The rearrangement links TRBV5-6 to TRBJ1-5; D may be TRBD1 (6 bases). In germline, CDR1 is SGHDT, CDR2 YYEEEE. With 0 bases removed from V and 1 base from J, the gap between germline ends came to 14 bases. The CDR3 runs 17 residues. The chain's CDR3 is CASSLGQARLSNQPQHF. DNA of the CDR3: TGTGCCAGCAGCTTGGGACAGGCTCGCCTCAGCAATCAGCCCCAGCATTTT.

Comment on this clonotype: At one boundary the junction diverges from the germline segment, which might be a read error. This chain joins TRBV7-3 and TRBJ2-3; 9 nucleotides match TRBD2. The CDR3 is made up of 14 amino acids. Germline V gene lookup returns CDR1 SGHTA and CDR2 FQGTGA. The CDR3 loop reads CASSIGTSTDPQYF. The CDR3 region has the DNA TGTGCCAGCAGCATTGGGACTAGCACAGATCCGCAGTATTTT.

The V call is TRBV18, the J call TRBJ1-1, with a tentative D call TRBD1 (6 bases). Per germline, CDR1 KGHSH and CDR2 LQKENI. The CDR3 contains 14 residues. The V end lost 1 base, the J end lost 7 bases, and 13 bases lay between the germline ends. The CDR3 DNA sequence: TGTGCCAGCTCACCACTTTCCAGGGGAAGTGAAGCTTTCTTT. It encodes CASSPLSRGSEAFF.

The chain uses TRBV9 and TRBJ1-5, with 7 bases fitting TRBD1. The CDR3 consists of 13 residues. Germline V gene data show CDR1 as SGDLS and CDR2 as YYNGEE. After removal of 4 bases from V and 6 bases from J, the junction contained 4 bases not matched to a gene. The CDR3 DNA follows: TGTGCCAGCAGCTCGGGACAGCGTCAGCCCCAGCATTTT. Translated: CASSSGQRQPQHF.

This clonotype was recorded a few times. The J gene is TRBJ2-5, the V gene TRBV20-1; TRBD1 matches at 7 bases. CDR3 size: 11 residues. Germline lookup yields CDR1 DFQATT and CDR2 SNEGSKA (reference sequence). V lost 7 bases to trimming and J lost 5 bases; unmatched junction nucleotides: 4. The CDR3 loop reads CSVQGVETQYF. CDR3 coding DNA: TGCAGTGTTCAGGGGGTGGAGACCCAGTACTTC.

This clonotype was seen more than once but under ten times. The CDR3 region is CSVELGAGNTIYF. CDR3 bases: TGCAGCGTTGAGCTGGGGGCTGGAAACACCATATATTTT. This rearrangement joins TRBV29-1 to TRBJ1-3; D may be TRBD1 (5 bases). The V gene lost 3 bases and the J gene lost 2 bases, with 8 bases spanning the gap. In germline, CDR1 is SQVTM, CDR2 ANQGSEA. The CDR3 is 13 amino acids.

This clonotype came up once. The genes are TRBV9 and TRBJ1-1, with 9 positions matching TRBD1. The length of the CDR3 is 15 residues. V trimming: 2 bases; J trimming: 5 bases; junction bases outside the gene matches: 7. Germline V gene sequence: CDR1 SGDLS, CDR2 YYNGEE. CDR3 bases: TGTGCCAGCAGCGTGGCGACAGGGGGAATGACTGAAGCTTTCTTT. Its protein is CASSVATGGMTEAFF.

This clonotype was detected a few times. V usage is TRBV3-1 and J usage is TRBJ2-3; D is possibly TRBD2 (6 bases). The V end lost 3 bases, the J end lost 1 base, and 11 bases lay between the germline ends. The CDR3 sequence is 15 residues long. Germline CDR1 LGHDT, CDR2 YNNKEL (reference sequence). The CDR3 reads CASSHQRGGTDTQYF. In nucleotides, the CDR3 is TGTGCCAGCAGCCACCAACGCGGGGGCACAGATACGCAGTATTTT.

This clonotype was detected a few times. This chain links TRBV30 with TRBJ2-7; TRBD2 matches 7 bases. The length of the CDR3 is 15 residues. The V gene's germline CDR1 is GTSNPN and CDR2 SVGIG (reference sequence). V shed 4 bases and J 2 bases; nucleotides not matched to a gene: 11. The CDR3 nucleotides are TGTGCCTGGAACGGGAGGCTGCACCGCACCTACGAGCAGTACTTC. It specifies CAWNGRLHRTYEQYF.

This clonotype was recorded many times. The V call is TRBV12-3 or TRBV12-4, the J call TRBJ2-7; no clear D. The CDR3 sequence is 12 residues long. V was trimmed by 6 bases and J by 2 bases, leaving 8 bases between them. The DNA for the CDR3 is TGTGCCAGCAGCCGGTCCCCCTACGAGCAGTACTTC. This codes for CASSRSPYEQYF.

This clonotype has just a few counts. The genes are TRBV9 and TRBJ1-1, with unresolved D. CDR1 and CDR2 from the germline V gene are SGDLS and YYNGEE. The CDR3 loop spans 14 amino acids. Trimming removed 4 bases from V and 1 base from J, with 11 bases in between. CDR3 protein: CASSSRGANTEAFF. The DNA for the CDR3 is TGTGCCAGCAGCTCTCGGGGTGCGAACACTGAAGCTTTCTTT.

This chain connects TRBV27 to TRBJ2-7; 13 bases align to TRBD2. The germline V gene has CDR1 MNHEY and CDR2 SMNVEV (reference sequence). The CDR3 spans 14 residues. Trimming removed 6 bases from V and 6 bases from J; junction bases left unmatched: 5. CDR3 sequence: CASRNGLAGVEQYF. DNA of the CDR3: TGTGCCAGCAGGAATGGACTAGCGGGAGTCGAGCAGTACTTC.

This clonotype was recorded many times. V usage is TRBV2 and J usage is TRBJ2-3; D might be TRBD1 (5 bases). The ends were cut back, 3 bases at V and 7 bases at J, with 8 bases in the middle. Germline CDR1 SNHLY, CDR2 FYNNEI. The CDR3 loop spans 12 amino acids. CDR3 DNA: TGTGCCAGCAGTGACAGGGCTTATACGCAGTATTTT. It specifies CASSDRAYTQYF.

The chain joins TRBV12-3 or TRBV12-4 to TRBJ2-5, with D perhaps matching TRBD2 (5 bases). Trimming took 3 bases from V and 4 from J, leaving 15 bases between them. CDR3 length: 15 residues. CDR3 in amino acids: CASSLVGGRSETQYF. The CDR3 DNA follows: TGTGCCAGCAGTTTGGTAGGAGGAAGGTCAGAGACCCAGTACTTC.

This clonotype showed up many times. The chain links TRBV2 to TRBJ2-1; D gene uncertain. From germline, CDR1 is SNHLY and CDR2 FYNNEI. This CDR3 contains 15 residues. With 1 base removed from V and 10 bases from J, the gap between germline ends came to 17 bases. The CDR3 here is CASSEDGGRGREQFF. CDR3 sequence (DNA): TGTGCCAGCAGTGAAGACGGCGGCCGCGGACGGGAGCAGTTCTTC.

This clonotype was seen a few times. The chain recombines TRBV5-6 with TRBJ2-1; 11 bases are a match to TRBD1. Germline lookup yields CDR1 SGHDT and CDR2 YYEEEE. Trimming at V came to 3 bases and at J to 7 bases, leaving 3 bases not matched to a gene. The CDR3 runs 14 residues. The chain's CDR3 is CASSSGDRGNEQFF. CDR3 DNA sequence: TGTGCCAGCAGCTCGGGGGACAGGGGGAATGAGCAGTTCTTC.

Worth noting for this clonotype: The germline gene is not matched at one end of the junction; a read error may be the cause. The chain carries TRBV7-7 and TRBJ2-1, with 7 bases lining up with TRBD1. This CDR3 has 13 amino acids. Germline-derived CDR1 and CDR2 are SSHAT and FNYEAQ (reference sequence). For the CDR3, the DNA is TGTGCTAGCAGCTTAGACAGGGAGAATGAGCAGTTCTTC. This gives the protein CASSLDRENEQFF.

J is TRBJ1-1 and V is TRBV29-1; TRBD1 might be the D (5 bases). Germline CDR1 reads SQVTM; CDR2 reads ANQGSEA. Between the trimmed V and J ends, which lost 7 bases and 8 bases, there was a span of 17 bases. This CDR3 is built from 12 residues. CDR3 DNA sequence: TGCAGCGCCGGACCCACGGGGGGGGAAGCTTTCTTT. Amino acids: CSAGPTGGEAFF. The full variable domain, completed using reference TRBV29-1 and TRBJ1-1, is SAVISQKPSRDICQRGTSLTIQCQVDSQVTMMFWYRQQPGQSLTLIATANQGSEATYESGFVIDKFPISRPNLTFSTLTVSNMSPEDSSIYLCSAGPTGGEAFFGQGTRLTVV.

This clonotype was seen a handful of times. The CDR3 spells CASSQGTSGRPSTDTQYF. As DNA, the CDR3 is TGTGCCAGCAGCCAAGGGACTAGCGGGAGACCCAGCACAGATACGCAGTATTTT. The V gene is TRBV3-1, the J gene TRBJ2-3; 13 bases are a match to TRBD2. The CDR3 sequence is 18 residues long. The V segment lost 1 base and the J segment 0 bases; nucleotides outside the gene matches: 4. The V gene's germline CDR1 is LGHDT and CDR2 YNNKEL (reference sequence).

The rearrangement joins TRBV6-2 or TRBV6-3 to TRBJ1-5; maybe TRBD1 (5 bases). With 4 bases removed from V and 7 bases from J, the gap between germline ends came to 11 bases. CDR1 and CDR2 (germline): MNHEY, SVGEGT. This CDR3 is built from 13 residues. CDR3 sequence: CASSWGLGQPQHF. CDR3 DNA sequence: TGTGCCAGCAGTTGGGGCCTGGGGCAGCCCCAGCATTTT.